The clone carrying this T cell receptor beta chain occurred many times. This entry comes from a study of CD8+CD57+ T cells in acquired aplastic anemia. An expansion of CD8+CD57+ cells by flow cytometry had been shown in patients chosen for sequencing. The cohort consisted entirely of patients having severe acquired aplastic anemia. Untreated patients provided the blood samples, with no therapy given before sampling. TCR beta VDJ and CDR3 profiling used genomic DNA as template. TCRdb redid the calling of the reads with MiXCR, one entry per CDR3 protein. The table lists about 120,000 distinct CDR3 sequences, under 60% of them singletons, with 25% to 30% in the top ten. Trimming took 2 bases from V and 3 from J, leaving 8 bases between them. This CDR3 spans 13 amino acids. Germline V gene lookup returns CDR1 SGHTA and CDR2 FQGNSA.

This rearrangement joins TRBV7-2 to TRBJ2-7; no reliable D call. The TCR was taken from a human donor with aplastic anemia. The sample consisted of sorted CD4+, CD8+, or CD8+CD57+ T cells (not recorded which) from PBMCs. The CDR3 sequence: CASSLYRGYEQYF. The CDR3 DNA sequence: TGTGCCAGCAGCTTATACAGAGGCTACGAGCAGTACTTC.